What follows are 24 T cell receptor beta chains derived from one specimen sequenced in a study of blood T cell repertoires in COVID-19. The protocol was immunoSEQ multiplex PCR, while the TCRdb copy is restricted to in-frame clones and leaves out a portion. The repertoire holds around 270,000 clones, 75% to 90% seen once, with around 3.1% in the top ten. The sample taken for sequencing was PBMCs or T cells enriched from blood (not recorded which). Receptor source: a woman aged 40 to 50 who had been exposed to COVID-19.

This sequence joins TRBV27 and TRBJ1-5; TRBD1 aligns across 7 bases. Germline V gene lookup returns CDR1 MNHEY and CDR2 SMNVEV (reference sequence). V lost 8 bases and J lost 6; bases outside the gene matches: 10. The CDR3 covers 14 residues. The CDR3 loop reads CASSPTGRSQPQHF. The CDR3 bases are TGTGCCAGCTCACCGACAGGGAGAAGTCAGCCCCAGCATTTT.

The CDR3 DNA reads TGTGCCATCAGATTCCTGGGGCGGGATTATAATTCACCCCTCCACTTT. Translating it yields CAIRFLGRDYNSPLHF. The genes are TRBV10-3 and TRBJ1-6; D may be TRBD1 (5 bases). V dropped 6 bases and J dropped 4 bases, with 16 bases sitting between them. This CDR3 spans 16 amino acids. The germline V gene encodes CDR1 ENHRY and CDR2 SYGVKD.

The V call is TRBV27, the J call TRBJ1-5; D may be TRBD1 (6 bases). Deletions cut 5 bases from V and 9 bases from J, with 20 bases between. Germline lookup yields CDR1 MNHEY and CDR2 SMNVEV (reference sequence). The CDR3 sequence is 15 residues long. CDR3 in amino acids: CASSLTGGGSRPQHF. The DNA for the CDR3 is TGTGCCAGCAGTCTTACTGGGGGGGGCAGTCGGCCCCAGCATTTT.

The chain has TRBV19 and TRBJ1-4, with 9 bases identical to TRBD1. Germline assignment: CDR1 LNHDA and CDR2 SQIVND (reference sequence). V shed 3 bases and J 5 bases; nucleotides not matched to a gene: 10. CDR3 length equals 17 residues. CDR3: CASSIDLAGTGNEKLFF. The CDR3, as DNA: TGTGCCAGTAGTATTGATTTGGCGGGGACAGGGAATGAAAAACTGTTTTTT.

This clone is a singleton in its sample. The rearrangement links TRBV19 to TRBJ1-2, with 9 bases that match TRBD1. Germline loops: CDR1 LNHDA, CDR2 SQIVND (reference sequence). V trimming: 2 bases; J trimming: 3 bases; junction bases outside the gene matches: 16. CDR3 size: 19 residues. This CDR3 reads CASSISFRDREGRYYGYTF. The CDR3 DNA sequence: TGTGCCAGTAGTATATCTTTTCGGGACAGGGAAGGGCGCTACTATGGCTACACCTTC.

This clone occurred a few times. The chain uses TRBV6-1 and TRBJ2-5; D is possibly TRBD2 (7 bases). Germline loops: CDR1 MNHNS, CDR2 SASEGT. This CDR3 region has 14 residues. V was shortened by 2 bases and J by 5 bases, with 12 bases between the two germline ends. CDR3 in DNA: TGTGCCAGCAGTGAATCGGGGGGCCAGGAGACCCAGTACTTC. Protein product: CASSESGGQETQYF.

The V call is TRBV11-3, the J call TRBJ2-2, with 9 bases matching TRBD2. Germline V CDR1 and CDR2: SGHNT, YENEEA. This CDR3 has 15 amino acids. J was trimmed by 4 bases and V by 6 bases; bases with no gene match: 6. CDR3 coding DNA: TGTGCCAGCAGTGCCGGACTAGCGTCCACCGGGGAGCTGTTTTTT. Translation gives CASSAGLASTGELFF.

The J gene is TRBJ2-2, the V gene TRBV28; TRBD1 matches at 7 bases. Germline V gene lookup returns CDR1 MDHEN and CDR2 SYDVKM. V was pared by 5 bases and J by 4 bases, with 7 bases of the junction left unmatched. This CDR3 spans 15 amino acids. The CDR3 reads CASSTQDRLTGELFF. CDR3 nucleotides: TGTGCCAGCAGTACTCAGGACAGGCTCACCGGGGAGCTGTTTTTT. The variable domain in full, completed from reference TRBV28 and TRBJ2-2, reads DVKVTQSSRYLVKRTGEKVFLECVQDMDHENMFWYRQDPGLGLRLIYFSYDVKMKEKGDIPEGYSVSREKKERFSLILESASTNQTSMYLCASSTQDRLTGELFFGEGSRLTVL.

This chain links TRBV20-1 with TRBJ1-1, with no clear D. CDR3 length: 11 amino acids. V was trimmed by 0 bases and J by 10 bases, leaving 9 bases between them. Germline V lookup: CDR1 DFQATT, CDR2 SNEGSKA (reference sequence). DNA for the CDR3: TGCAGTGCTAGAGATCAGGCTGTAGCTTTCTTT. Translation: CSARDQAVAFF.

The chain links TRBV6-6 to TRBJ1-4; D ambiguous. Trimming stripped 6 bases from V and 2 bases from J, with 10 bases between. Germline CDR1 MNHNY, CDR2 SVGAGI (reference sequence). This CDR3 spans 14 amino acids. CDR3 nucleotide sequence: TGTGCCAGCAGGACTCCGCCCACTAATGAAAAACTGTTTTTT. Amino acids: CASRTPPTNEKLFF.

The rearrangement uses TRBV6-2 or TRBV6-3 and TRBJ1-1; 7 bases match TRBD1. The ends lost 6 bases at V and 1 base at J; junction bases unmatched: 5. Germline V lookup: CDR1 MNHEY, CDR2 SVGEGT. CDR3 length equals 14 residues. Here the CDR3 reads CASSSQGGNTEAFF. The CDR3 coding sequence is TGTGCCAGCAGCTCCCAGGGGGGGAACACTGAAGCTTTCTTT.

The chain recombines TRBV30 with TRBJ2-3; D remains unclear. V lost 2 bases and J lost 4, with 10 bases in between. CDR1 is GTSNPN and CDR2 is SVGIG in the germline V gene (reference sequence). The CDR3 consists of 13 residues. The CDR3 nucleotides read TGTGCCTGGAGTTCGCCCCCGGCAGATACGCAGTATTTT. Its translation: CAWSSPPADTQYF.

About this clone: The junction shows a germline mismatch at one end, possibly a read error. J is TRBJ1-1 and V is TRBV5-1; the match to TRBD1 covers 7 bases. This CDR3 contains 14 residues. The germline CDR1 and CDR2 sequences are SGHRS and YFSETQ. CDR3 in amino acids: CASSLTGRNTEAFF. CDR3 bases: TGTGCCAGCAGCTTGACAGGGCGGAACACTGAAGCTTTCTTT.

The rearrangement uses TRBV4-1 and TRBJ2-3, with D possibly TRBD1 on 6 matching bases. This CDR3 spans 16 amino acids. CDR1 and CDR2 (germline): MGHRA, YSYEKL. The V end lost 0 bases, the J end lost 2 bases, and 12 bases lay between the germline ends. The CDR3 reads CASSQDPDRVTDTQYF. CDR3 DNA sequence: TGCGCCAGCAGCCAAGATCCGGACAGAGTCACAGATACGCAGTATTTT.

Comments on this clone: Compared with germline, one end of the junction differs, possibly owing to a read error. V gene TRBV12-3 or TRBV12-4 combines with J gene TRBJ2-5; a weak D match, TRBD2 (6 bases). This CDR3 has 13 residues. The CDR3 DNA is TGTGCCAGCAGTTTCCCCCCACTAAGGGACTTACACTTC. Its translation: CASSFPPLRDLHF.

The chain employs TRBV7-2 and TRBJ2-7, with TRBD1 identical over 7 bases. V lost 4 bases, J lost 9 bases, and 15 bases stayed unmatched. The germline CDR1 and CDR2 sequences are SGHTA and FQGNSA. CDR3 length equals 15 residues. CDR3 in DNA: TGTGCCAGCAGCTCACAGACAGGGAAAATAGAAGGGCAGTACTTC. Its protein product is CASSSQTGKIEGQYF.

This chain joins TRBV25-1 and TRBJ1-1; D unresolved. CDR3 size: 12 residues. Trimming removed 8 bases from V and 2 bases from J, with 9 bases in between. The germline CDR1 and CDR2 sequences are MGHDK and SYGVNS. The CDR3 here is CASGPINTEAFF. In DNA, the CDR3 is TGTGCCAGCGGGCCGATAAACACTGAAGCTTTCTTT. The variable domain in full, with the rest retrieved from reference TRBV25-1 and TRBJ1-1, is EADIYQTPRYLVIGTGKKITLECSQTMGHDKMYWYQQDPGMELHLIHYSYGVNSTEKGDLSSESTVSRIRTEHFPLTLESARPSHTSQYLCASGPINTEAFFGQGTRLTVV.

The V gene is TRBV15, the J gene TRBJ2-2; TRBD2 agrees at 15 bases. CDR3 size: 20 residues. V lost 3 bases, J lost 4 bases, and 12 bases stayed unmatched. Germline CDR1 LNHNV, CDR2 YYDKDF (reference sequence). Here the CDR3 DNA reads TGTGCCACCAGCAGTGGCCGAGGACTAGCGGGGGGGCGGTTCACCGGGGAGCTGTTTTTT. Encoded protein: CATSSGRGLAGGRFTGELFF.

There are many counts of this clone. The V and J genes are TRBV6-1 and TRBJ1-5; possibly TRBD1 for D (5 bases). With 3 bases removed from V and 0 bases from J, the gap between germline ends came to 21 bases. Germline CDR1 is MNHNS and CDR2 is SASEGT. This CDR3 has 19 amino acids. DNA for the CDR3: TGTGCCAGCAGTGAGGGGCTTATGGTTGGGGGAGGTAGCAATCAGCCCCAGCATTTT. It codes for CASSEGLMVGGGSNQPQHF.

The V call is TRBV6-1, the J call TRBJ2-7, with 10 nucleotides matching TRBD2. Trimming took 2 bases from V and 6 from J; bases not matched to a gene: 7. CDR3 length: 15 amino acids. Germline CDR1 reads MNHNS; CDR2 reads SASEGT. The CDR3 here is CASSEMLAGEFEQYF. The CDR3 bases are TGTGCCAGCAGTGAAATGCTAGCGGGGGAATTCGAGCAGTACTTC.

The chain uses TRBV30 and TRBJ2-7; possibly TRBD1 for D (6 bases). CDR1 GTSNPN and CDR2 SVGIG come from the germline V gene (reference sequence). This CDR3 region has 13 residues. Trimming removed 1 base at V and 2 bases at J, with 9 bases between. CDR3 in amino acids: CAWSAGQAYEQYF. The CDR3 DNA follows: TGTGCCTGGAGTGCGGGACAAGCCTACGAGCAGTACTTC.

This chain links TRBV4-3 with TRBJ1-2; no clear D. This CDR3 contains 15 residues. CDR1 LGHNA and CDR2 YSLEER come from the germline V gene. V was pared by 0 bases and J by 4 bases, with 12 bases between. This CDR3 is CASSQDFAPGYGYTF. Written as DNA, the CDR3 is TGCGCCAGCAGCCAAGATTTTGCCCCGGGCTATGGCTACACCTTC.

The chain employs TRBV30 and TRBJ2-3; D gene ambiguous. CDR1 and CDR2 from the germline V gene are GTSNPN and SVGIG (reference sequence). The ends were cut back, 4 bases at V and 8 bases at J, with 16 bases in the middle. The CDR3 loop spans 13 amino acids. The CDR3 reads CAWIENLRSTQYF. The CDR3 coding sequence is TGTGCCTGGATCGAAAACCTAAGGAGTACGCAGTATTTT.

This rearrangement joins TRBV12-3 or TRBV12-4 to TRBJ1-5; D not certain. The V gene lost 6 bases and the J gene lost 4 bases, with 7 bases spanning the gap. This CDR3 has 12 residues. The CDR3 reads CASRRWNQPQHF. The CDR3 DNA sequence: TGTGCCAGCAGGCGGTGGAATCAGCCCCAGCATTTT.